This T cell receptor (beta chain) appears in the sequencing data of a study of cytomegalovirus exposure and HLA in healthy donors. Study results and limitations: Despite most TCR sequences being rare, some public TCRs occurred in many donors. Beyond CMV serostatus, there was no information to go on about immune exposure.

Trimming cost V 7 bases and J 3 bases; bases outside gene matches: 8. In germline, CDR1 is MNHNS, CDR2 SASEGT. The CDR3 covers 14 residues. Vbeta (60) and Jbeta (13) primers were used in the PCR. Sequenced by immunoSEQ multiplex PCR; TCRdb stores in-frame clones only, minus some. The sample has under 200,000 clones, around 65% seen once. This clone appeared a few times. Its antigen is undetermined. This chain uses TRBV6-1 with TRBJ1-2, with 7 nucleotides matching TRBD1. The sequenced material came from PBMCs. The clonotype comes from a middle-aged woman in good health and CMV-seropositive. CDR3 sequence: CASTLGQGDYGYTF. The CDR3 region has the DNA TGTGCCAGCACTCTCGGCCAGGGGGACTATGGCTACACCTTC.